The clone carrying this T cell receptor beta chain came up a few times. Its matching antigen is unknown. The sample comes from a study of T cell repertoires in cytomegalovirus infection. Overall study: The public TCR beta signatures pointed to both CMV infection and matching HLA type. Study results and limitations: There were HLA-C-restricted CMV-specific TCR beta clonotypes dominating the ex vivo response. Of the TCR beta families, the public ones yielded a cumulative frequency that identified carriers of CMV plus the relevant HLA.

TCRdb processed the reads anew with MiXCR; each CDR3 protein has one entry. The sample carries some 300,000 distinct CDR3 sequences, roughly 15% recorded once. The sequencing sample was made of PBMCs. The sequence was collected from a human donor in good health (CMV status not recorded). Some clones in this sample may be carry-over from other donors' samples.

Here the CDR3 DNA reads TGTGCCAGCAGCTTAGAGGGGACAGGGTATGGCTACACCTTC. It translates to CASSLEGTGYGYTF. The rearrangement uses TRBV7-9 and TRBJ1-2; TRBD1 aligns across 9 bases. The CDR3 is made up of 14 amino acids. J gave up 5 bases and V 1 base, and 2 bases lay outside the gene matches. Germline-derived CDR1 and CDR2 are SEHNR and FQNEAQ (reference sequence).